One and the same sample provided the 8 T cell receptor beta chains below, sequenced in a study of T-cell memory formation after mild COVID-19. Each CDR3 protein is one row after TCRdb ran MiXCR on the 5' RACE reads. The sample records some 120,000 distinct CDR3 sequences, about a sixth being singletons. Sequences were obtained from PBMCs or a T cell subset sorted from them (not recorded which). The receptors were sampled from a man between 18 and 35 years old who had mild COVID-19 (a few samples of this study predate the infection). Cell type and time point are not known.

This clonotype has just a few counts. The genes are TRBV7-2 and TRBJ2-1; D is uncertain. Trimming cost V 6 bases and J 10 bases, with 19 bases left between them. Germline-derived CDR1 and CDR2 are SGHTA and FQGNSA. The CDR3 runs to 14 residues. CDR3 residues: CASRPIGQNGEQFF. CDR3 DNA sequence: TGTGCCAGCAGGCCGATCGGGCAAAACGGGGAGCAGTTCTTC.

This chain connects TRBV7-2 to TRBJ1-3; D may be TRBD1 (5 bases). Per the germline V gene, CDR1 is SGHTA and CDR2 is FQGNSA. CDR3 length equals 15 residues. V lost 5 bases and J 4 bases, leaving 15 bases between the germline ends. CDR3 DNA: TGTGCCAGCAGCCCCCCCGGGGCGCGAGGAAACACCATATATTTT. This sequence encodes CASSPPGARGNTIYF.

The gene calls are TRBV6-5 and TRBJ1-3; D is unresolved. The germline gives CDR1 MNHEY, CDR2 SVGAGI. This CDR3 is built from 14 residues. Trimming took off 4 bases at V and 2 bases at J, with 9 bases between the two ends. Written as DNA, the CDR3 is TGTGCCAGCAGTTTGTCGGAGGCTGGAAACACCATATATTTT. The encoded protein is CASSLSEAGNTIYF.

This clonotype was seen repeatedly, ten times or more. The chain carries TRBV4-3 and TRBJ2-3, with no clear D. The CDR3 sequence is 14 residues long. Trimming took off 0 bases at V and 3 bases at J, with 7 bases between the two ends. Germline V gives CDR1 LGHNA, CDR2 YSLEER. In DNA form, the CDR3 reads TGCGCCAGCAGCCAAGAAGCCTTTACAGATACGCAGTATTTT. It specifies CASSQEAFTDTQYF.

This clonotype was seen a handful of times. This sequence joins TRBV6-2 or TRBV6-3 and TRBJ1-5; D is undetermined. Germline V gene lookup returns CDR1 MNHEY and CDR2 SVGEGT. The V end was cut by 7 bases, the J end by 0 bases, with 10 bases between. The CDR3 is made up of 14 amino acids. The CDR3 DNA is TGTGCCAGCACCAATGGGGATAGCAATCAGCCCCAGCATTTT. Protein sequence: CASTNGDSNQPQHF.

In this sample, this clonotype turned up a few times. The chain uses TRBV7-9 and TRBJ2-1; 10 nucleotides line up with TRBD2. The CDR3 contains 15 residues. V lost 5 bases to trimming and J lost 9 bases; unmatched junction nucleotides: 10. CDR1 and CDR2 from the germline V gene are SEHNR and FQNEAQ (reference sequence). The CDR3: CASSLQRGGRVEQFF. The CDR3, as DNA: TGTGCCAGCAGCCTTCAGCGGGGGGGCCGAGTTGAGCAGTTCTTC.

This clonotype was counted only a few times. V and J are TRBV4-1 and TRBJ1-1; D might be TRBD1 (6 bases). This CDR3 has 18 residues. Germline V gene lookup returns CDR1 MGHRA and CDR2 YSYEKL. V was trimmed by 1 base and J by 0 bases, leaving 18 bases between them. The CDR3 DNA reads TGCGCCAGCAGCCAAGTCCGGGGGGCTAAGTCAATGAACACTGAAGCTTTCTTT. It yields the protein CASSQVRGAKSMNTEAFF.

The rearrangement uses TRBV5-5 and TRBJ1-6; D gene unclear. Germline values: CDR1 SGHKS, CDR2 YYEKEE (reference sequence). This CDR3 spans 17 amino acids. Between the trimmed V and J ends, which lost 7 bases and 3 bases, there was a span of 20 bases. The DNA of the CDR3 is TGTGCCAGCCGCGGGCTCAACCCTAACATCTATAATTCACCCCTCCACTTT. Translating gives CASRGLNPNIYNSPLHF.